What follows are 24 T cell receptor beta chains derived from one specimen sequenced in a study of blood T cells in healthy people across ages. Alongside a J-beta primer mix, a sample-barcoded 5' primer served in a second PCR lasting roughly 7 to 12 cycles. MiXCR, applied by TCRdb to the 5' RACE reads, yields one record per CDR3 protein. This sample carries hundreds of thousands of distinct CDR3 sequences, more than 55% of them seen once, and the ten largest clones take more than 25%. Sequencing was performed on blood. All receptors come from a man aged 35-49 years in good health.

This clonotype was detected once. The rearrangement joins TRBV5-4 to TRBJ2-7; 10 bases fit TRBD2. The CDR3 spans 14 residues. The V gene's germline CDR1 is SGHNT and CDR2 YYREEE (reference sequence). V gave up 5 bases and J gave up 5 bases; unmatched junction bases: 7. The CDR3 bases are TGTGCCAGCAGAGGGGGCCTAGCGGGAGACGAGCAGTACTTC. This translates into CASRGGLAGDEQYF.

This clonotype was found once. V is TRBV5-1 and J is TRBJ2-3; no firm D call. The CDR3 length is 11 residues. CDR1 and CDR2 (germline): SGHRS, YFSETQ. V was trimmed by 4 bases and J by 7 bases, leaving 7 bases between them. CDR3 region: CASSDHNTQYF. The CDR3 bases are TGCGCCAGCAGCGATCACAATACGCAGTATTTT.

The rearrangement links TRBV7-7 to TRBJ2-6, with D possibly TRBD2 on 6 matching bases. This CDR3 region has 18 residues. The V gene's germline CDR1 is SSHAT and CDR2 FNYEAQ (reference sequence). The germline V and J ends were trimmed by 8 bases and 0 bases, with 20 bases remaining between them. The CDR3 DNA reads TGTGCCAGCTGGGAGGCGGAGAGTCCCTTCTCTGGGGCCAACGTCCTGACTTTC. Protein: CASWEAESPFSGANVLTF.

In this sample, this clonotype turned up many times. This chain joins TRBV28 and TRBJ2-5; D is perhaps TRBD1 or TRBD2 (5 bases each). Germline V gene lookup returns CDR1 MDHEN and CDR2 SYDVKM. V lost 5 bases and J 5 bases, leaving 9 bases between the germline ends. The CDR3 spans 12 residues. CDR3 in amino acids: CASSGGLETQYF. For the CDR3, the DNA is TGTGCCAGCAGTGGGGGTTTGGAGACCCAGTACTTC. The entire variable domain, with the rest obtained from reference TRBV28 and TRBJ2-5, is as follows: DVKVTQSSRYLVKRTGEKVFLECVQDMDHENMFWYRQDPGLGLRLIYFSYDVKMKEKGDIPEGYSVSREKKERFSLILESASTNQTSMYLCASSGGLETQYFGPGTRLLVL.

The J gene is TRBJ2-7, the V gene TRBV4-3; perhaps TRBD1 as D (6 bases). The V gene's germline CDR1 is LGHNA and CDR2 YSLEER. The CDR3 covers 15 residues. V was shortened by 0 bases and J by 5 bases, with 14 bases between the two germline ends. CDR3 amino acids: CASSQDPQGRNEQYF. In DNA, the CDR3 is TGCGCCAGCAGCCAAGATCCGCAGGGGCGGAACGAGCAGTACTTC.

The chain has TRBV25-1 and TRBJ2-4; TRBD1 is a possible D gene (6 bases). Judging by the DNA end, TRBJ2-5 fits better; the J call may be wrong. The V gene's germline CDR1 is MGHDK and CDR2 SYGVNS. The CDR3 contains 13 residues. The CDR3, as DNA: TGTGCCAGCAGGGACAGCCCAGAAGAGACCCAGTACTTC. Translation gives CASRDSPEETQYF.

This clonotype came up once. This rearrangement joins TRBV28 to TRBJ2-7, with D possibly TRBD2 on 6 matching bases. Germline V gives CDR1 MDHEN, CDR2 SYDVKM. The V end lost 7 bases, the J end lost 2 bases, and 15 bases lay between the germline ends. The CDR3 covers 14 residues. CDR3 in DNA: TGTGCCAGCACCCTGAGCGGGCGTACCTACGAGCAGTACTTC. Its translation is CASTLSGRTYEQYF.

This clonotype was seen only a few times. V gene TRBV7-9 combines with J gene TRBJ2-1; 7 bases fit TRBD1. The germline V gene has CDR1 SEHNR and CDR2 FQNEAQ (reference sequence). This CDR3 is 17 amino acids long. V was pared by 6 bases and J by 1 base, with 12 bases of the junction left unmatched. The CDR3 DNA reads TGTGCCAGCAGACCCCAGGGGGATACTATGTCCTACAATGAGCAGTTCTTC. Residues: CASRPQGDTMSYNEQFF.

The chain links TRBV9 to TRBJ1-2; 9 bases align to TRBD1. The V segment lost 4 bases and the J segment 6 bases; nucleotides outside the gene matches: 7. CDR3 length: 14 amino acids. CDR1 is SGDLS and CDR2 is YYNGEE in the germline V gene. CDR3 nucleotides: TGTGCCAGCAGCCTTCGGACAGGGGATGATGGCTACACCTTC. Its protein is CASSLRTGDDGYTF.

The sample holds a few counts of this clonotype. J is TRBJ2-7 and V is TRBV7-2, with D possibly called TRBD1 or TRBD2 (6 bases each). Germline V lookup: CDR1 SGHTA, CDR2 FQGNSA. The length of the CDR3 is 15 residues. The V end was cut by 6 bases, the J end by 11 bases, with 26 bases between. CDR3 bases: TGTGCCAGCAGGTTTAGGCAAGCCGCGGGACAAAAGGAGTACTTC. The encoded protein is CASRFRQAAGQKEYF.

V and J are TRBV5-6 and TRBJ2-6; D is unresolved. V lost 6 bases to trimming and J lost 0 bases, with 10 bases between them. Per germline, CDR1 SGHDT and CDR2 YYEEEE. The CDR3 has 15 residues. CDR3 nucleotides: TGTGCCAGCAACGCACAGAGCTCTGGGGCCAACGTCCTGACTTTC. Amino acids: CASNAQSSGANVLTF.

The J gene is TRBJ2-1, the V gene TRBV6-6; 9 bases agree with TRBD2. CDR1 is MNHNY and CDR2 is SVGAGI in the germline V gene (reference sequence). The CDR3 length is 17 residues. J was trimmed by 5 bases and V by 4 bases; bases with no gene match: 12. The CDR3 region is CASSSPILAGVNNEQFF. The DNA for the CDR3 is TGTGCCAGCAGTTCTCCGATCTTAGCGGGGGTTAACAATGAGCAGTTCTTC.

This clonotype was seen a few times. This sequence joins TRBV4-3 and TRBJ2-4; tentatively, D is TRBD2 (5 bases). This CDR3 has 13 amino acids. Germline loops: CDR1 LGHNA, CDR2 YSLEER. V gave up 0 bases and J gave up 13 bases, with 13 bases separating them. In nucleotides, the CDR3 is TGCGCCAGCAGCCAAGACTGGGGTGGGGAGCAGTACTTC. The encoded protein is CASSQDWGGEQYF.

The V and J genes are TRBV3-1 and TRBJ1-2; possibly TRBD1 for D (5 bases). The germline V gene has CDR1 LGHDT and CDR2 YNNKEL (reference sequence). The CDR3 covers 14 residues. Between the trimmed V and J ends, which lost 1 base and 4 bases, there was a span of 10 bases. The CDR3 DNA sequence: TGTGCCAGCAGCCAAGTTGACGGGGGCTATGGCTACACCTTC. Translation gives CASSQVDGGYGYTF.

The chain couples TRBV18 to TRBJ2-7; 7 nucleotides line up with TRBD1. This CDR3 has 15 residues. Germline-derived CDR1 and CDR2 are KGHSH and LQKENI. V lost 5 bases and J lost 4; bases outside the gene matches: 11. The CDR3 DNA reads TGTGCCAGCTCAACAACAGGGGCCTCGTCATACGAGCAGTACTTC. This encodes CASSTTGASSYEQYF.

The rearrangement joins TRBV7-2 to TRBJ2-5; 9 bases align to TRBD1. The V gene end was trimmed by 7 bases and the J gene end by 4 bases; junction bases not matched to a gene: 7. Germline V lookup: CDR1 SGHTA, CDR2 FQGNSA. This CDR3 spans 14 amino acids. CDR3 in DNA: TGTGCCAGCAACTCACAGGGGGCGCGAGAGACCCAGTACTTC. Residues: CASNSQGARETQYF.

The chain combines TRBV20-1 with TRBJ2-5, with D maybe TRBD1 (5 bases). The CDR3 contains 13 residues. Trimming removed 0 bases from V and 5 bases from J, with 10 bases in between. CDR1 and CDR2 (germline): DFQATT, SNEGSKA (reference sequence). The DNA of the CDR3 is TGCAGTGCTAGAGAGGCAGGGTTGGAGACCCAGTACTTC. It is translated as CSAREAGLETQYF.

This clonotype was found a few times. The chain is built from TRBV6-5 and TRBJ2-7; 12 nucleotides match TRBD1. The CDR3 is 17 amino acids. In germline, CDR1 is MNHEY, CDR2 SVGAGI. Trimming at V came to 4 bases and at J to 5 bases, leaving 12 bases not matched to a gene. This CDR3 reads CASSLSGTGGVQNEQYF. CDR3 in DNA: TGTGCCAGCAGTTTATCCGGGACAGGGGGCGTCCAGAACGAGCAGTACTTC.

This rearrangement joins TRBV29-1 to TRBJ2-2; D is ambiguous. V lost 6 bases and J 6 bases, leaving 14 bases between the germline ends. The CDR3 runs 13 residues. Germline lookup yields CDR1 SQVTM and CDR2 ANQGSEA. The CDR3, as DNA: TGCAGCGTGGGAATTAGAGGACCCGGGGAGCTGTTTTTT. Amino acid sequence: CSVGIRGPGELFF.

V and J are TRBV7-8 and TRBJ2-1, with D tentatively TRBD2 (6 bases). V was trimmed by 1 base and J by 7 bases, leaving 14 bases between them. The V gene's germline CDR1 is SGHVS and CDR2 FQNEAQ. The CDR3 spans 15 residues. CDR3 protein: CASSLVGGLGNEQFF. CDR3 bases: TGTGCCAGCAGCTTAGTGGGAGGATTGGGGAATGAGCAGTTCTTC.

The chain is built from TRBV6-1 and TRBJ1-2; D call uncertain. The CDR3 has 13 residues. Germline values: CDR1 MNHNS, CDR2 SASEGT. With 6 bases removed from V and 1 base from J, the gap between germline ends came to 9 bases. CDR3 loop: CASRIDINYGYTF. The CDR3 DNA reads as TGTGCCAGCAGAATAGACATTAACTATGGCTACACCTTC.

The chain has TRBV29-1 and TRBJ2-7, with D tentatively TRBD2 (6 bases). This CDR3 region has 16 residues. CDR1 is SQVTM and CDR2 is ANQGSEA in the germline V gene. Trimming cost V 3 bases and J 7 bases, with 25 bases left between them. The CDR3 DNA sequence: TGCAGCGTTGATTCTATCCCGGGAGAGAATTACAATGAGCAGTACTTC. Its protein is CSVDSIPGENYNEQYF.

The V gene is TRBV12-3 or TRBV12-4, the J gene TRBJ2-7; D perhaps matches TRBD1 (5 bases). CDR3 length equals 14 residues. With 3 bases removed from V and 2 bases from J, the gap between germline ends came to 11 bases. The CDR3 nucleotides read TGTGCCAGCAGTTTCAGGGTGAAACCCTACGAGCAGTACTTC. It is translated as CASSFRVKPYEQYF.

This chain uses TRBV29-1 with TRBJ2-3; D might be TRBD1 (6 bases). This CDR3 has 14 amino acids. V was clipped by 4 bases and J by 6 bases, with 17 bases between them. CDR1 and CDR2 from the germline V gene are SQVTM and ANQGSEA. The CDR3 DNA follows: TGCAGCGTTGCGACAACAGGGCGCCTCGATACGCAGTATTTT. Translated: CSVATTGRLDTQYF.